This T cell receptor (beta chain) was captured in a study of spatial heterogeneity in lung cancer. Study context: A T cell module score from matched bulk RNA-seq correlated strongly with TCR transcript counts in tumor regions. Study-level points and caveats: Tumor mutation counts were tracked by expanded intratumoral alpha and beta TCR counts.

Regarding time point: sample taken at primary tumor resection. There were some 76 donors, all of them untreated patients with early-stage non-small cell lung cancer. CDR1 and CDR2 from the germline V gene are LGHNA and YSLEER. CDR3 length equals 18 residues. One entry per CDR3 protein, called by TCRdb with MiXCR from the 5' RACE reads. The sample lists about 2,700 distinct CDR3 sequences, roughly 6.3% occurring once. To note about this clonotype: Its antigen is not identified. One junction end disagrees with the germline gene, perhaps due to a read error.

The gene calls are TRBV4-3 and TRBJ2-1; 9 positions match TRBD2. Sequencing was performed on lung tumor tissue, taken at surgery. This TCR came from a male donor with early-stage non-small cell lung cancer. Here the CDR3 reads CASSQDMRTSVDHKEQFF. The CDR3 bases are TGCGCCAGCAGCCAAGATATGCGGACTAGCGTCGATCACAAAGAGCAGTTCTTC.